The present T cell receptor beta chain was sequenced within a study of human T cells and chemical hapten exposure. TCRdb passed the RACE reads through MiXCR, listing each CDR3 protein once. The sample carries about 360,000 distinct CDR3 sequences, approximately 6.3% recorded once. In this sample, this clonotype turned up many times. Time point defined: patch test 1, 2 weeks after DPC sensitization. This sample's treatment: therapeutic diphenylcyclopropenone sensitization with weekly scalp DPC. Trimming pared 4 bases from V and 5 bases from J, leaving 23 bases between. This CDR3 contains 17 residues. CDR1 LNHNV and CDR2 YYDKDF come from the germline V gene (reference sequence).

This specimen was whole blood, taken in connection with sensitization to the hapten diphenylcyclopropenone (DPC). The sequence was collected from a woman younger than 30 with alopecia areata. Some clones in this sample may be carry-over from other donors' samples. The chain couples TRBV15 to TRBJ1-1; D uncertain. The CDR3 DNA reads TGTGCCACCAGCAACAACTACCCCCAGGCGCGTTCAACTGAAGCTTTCTTT. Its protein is CATSNNYPQARSTEAFF.